A selection of T cell receptor beta chains follows, all from one sample in a study of T-cell memory formation after mild COVID-19. MiXCR, run by TCRdb on the 5' RACE reads, gives a single entry per CDR3 protein. Of around 110,000 distinct CDR3 sequences listed, around an eighth were seen once; the top ten hold around 25%. Sequences were obtained from PBMCs or a T cell subset sorted from them (not recorded which). These receptors all come from an adult woman who had mild COVID-19 (a few samples of this study predate the infection). Cell type and time point are not known. Each CDR3 is given with its conserved first and last residue. Fields, in order: D gene, clone size, J gene, CDR3 length, V gene, CDR3 protein, CDR3 DNA. D genes are given only for firm matches. Clone sizes are given selectively: once, few, many, or a class where the clone is expanded.

. | many | TRBJ2-1 | 15 | TRBV5-4 | CASSSGTNGYNEQFF | TGTGCCAGCAGCTCCGGAACGAACGGATACAATGAGCAGTTCTTC
. | many | TRBJ2-7 | 15 | TRBV7-6 | CASSLGQGSSYEQYF | TGTGCCAGCAGCTTAGGGCAGGGGAGCTCCTACGAGCAGTACTTC
. | many | TRBJ2-1 | 13 | TRBV7-9 | CASVLGDYNEQFF | TGTGCCAGCGTATTAGGCGACTACAATGAGCAGTTCTTC
. | . | TRBJ2-2 | 14 | TRBV19 | CASSPPGPTGELFF | TGTGCCAGTAGTCCTCCGGGACCCACCGGGGAGCTGTTTTTT
TRBD1 | many | TRBJ2-1 | 14 | TRBV24-1 | CATCLGQGYNEQFF | TGTGCCACCTGCCTGGGACAGGGCTACAATGAGCAGTTCTTC
TRBD2 | many | TRBJ2-5 | 14 | TRBV5-1 | CASSLSLAGETQYF | TGCGCCAGCAGTCTATCACTAGCGGGAGAGACCCAGTACTTC
. | . | TRBJ2-5 | 14 | TRBV7-9 | CASRSTPRQETQYF | TGTGCCAGCAGATCCACGCCAAGGCAAGAGACCCAGTACTTC
. | few | TRBJ2-7 | 14 | TRBV7-6 | CASSPLDSSYEQYF | TGTGCCAGCAGCCCGTTGGACAGTTCCTACGAGCAGTACTTC
. | . | TRBJ2-2 | 14 | TRBV7-9 | CASSLRESGGELFF | TGTGCCAGCAGCTTACGGGAATCTGGAGGGGAGCTGTTTTTT
. | . | TRBJ1-5 | 15 | TRBV27 | CASTRDGSSNQPQHF | TGTGCCAGCACTCGAGACGGGTCTAGCAATCAGCCCCAGCATTTT
. | once | TRBJ1-1 | 15 | TRBV29-1 | CSVEDWQGLNTEAFF | TGCAGCGTTGAAGATTGGCAGGGCCTGAACACTGAAGCTTTCTTT
. | . | TRBJ2-7 | 17 | TRBV7-8 | CASSSKAGGWVVSDQYF | TGTGCCAGCAGCTCCAAGGCTGGGGGCTGGGTAGTAAGCGACCAGTACTTC
TRBD1 | few | TRBJ2-1 | 15 | TRBV9 | CASSVRAGGYNEQFF | TGTGCCAGCAGCGTTCGGGCAGGGGGATACAATGAGCAGTTCTTC
. | many | TRBJ2-3 | 16 | TRBV4-2 | CASSPSISDTTDTQYF | TGTGCCAGCAGCCCGAGTATATCGGATACCACAGATACGCAGTATTTT
. | once | TRBJ2-1 | 15 | TRBV4-1 | CASSQLQGDSNEQFF | TGCGCCAGCAGCCAACTCCAGGGCGACTCCAATGAGCAGTTCTTC
. | . | TRBJ2-5 | 11 | TRBV2 | CASSDRETQYF | TGTGCCAGCAGTGATAGAGAGACCCAGTACTTC